The T cell receptor beta chain under discussion was sequenced for a study of T cell repertoires in cytomegalovirus infection. V trimming: 5 bases; J trimming: 1 base; junction bases outside the gene matches: 7. Germline CDR1 reads SGHTA; CDR2 reads FQGNSA. The CDR3 has 16 residues. From the reads, TCRdb called clonotypes with MiXCR, one entry per CDR3 protein. Of roughly 350,000 distinct CDR3 sequences in the sample, about 34% are singletons; the top ten hold 13%. This clonotype was picked up many times. What it recognizes is unknown. The receptor comes from a human donor in good health (CMV status not recorded). Some clones in this sample may be carry-over from other donors' samples. Sequences were derived from cultured PBMCs, sampled from culture after CMV antigen stimulation. The chain combines TRBV7-2 with TRBJ2-1; 8 bases agree with TRBD2. The CDR3 loop reads CASSPWVAGSYNEQFF. The CDR3 coding sequence is TGTGCCAGCAGCCCCTGGGTAGCGGGATCCTACAATGAGCAGTTCTTC. Full variable domain (outside the CDR3, taken from reference TRBV7-2 and TRBJ2-1): GAGVSQSPSNKVTEKGKDVELRCDPISGHTALYWYRQSLGQGLEFLIYFQGNSAPDKSGLPSDRFSAERTGGSVSTLTIQRTQQEDSAVYLCASSPWVAGSYNEQFFGPGTRLTVL.